Given below is one T cell receptor (beta chain) in context. This receptor's antigen is unknown. Qualities for individual bases were not recorded, and no much larger clone is one base off. The CDR3 holds 14 amino acids from the cysteine to the phenylalanine. The kept DNA is CDR3 alone, 42 bases in frame from the first base. Trimming at the junction amounts to 2 bases on V and 3 bases on J, and the germline ends lie 8 bases apart. Via the germline V gene, CDR1 is SNHLY and CDR2 FYNNEI. This sample stems from a study of blood T cell repertoires in COVID-19 (dated by TCRdb to the early 2020s). Notes on the research overall: Samples from collaborators originated in the United States, Italy and Spain and spanned both the acute and convalescent phases of COVID-19. HLA class I and class II types, where available, came from metadata supplied by the sample provider rather than from assay-based typing. The repertoires were made available in a free public database intended to serve as a resource for research on the immune response to SARS-CoV-2. Sample metadata almost always included a de-identified subject ID, COVID-19 status, age in years and sex. Subjects who had been exposed to COVID-19, were actively infected with it, or had recovered from it provided the deeply sampled blood TCRbeta repertoires that made up the dataset. The samples were drawn from two sources: the first 160 participants of the ongoing ImmuneRACE study, and fewer than 1,500 subjects contributed by 6 global collaborators. The prospective study material was composed of cDNA or gDNA derived from T cells, B-cell-depleted T cells, or PBMCs.

Results the study describes overall, beyond this receptor: Clinical and demographic metadata were provided uncurated, with the amount varying by source and participant.

Each collaborating institution followed its own protocols to collect whole blood in K2EDTA tubes. For TCRbeta analysis, collaborators shipped samples as frozen whole blood, isolated PBMCs, or DNA extracted from either of those sample types. The immunoSEQ Assay, a bias-controlled multiplex PCR, was used to amplify TCRbeta CDR3 regions from genomic DNA. Per the original workflow: The number of nucleated cells in each sample was estimated from the amplification of reference gene primers within the assay. To quantify the absolute abundance of each unique TCRbeta CDR3 rearrangement, sequence reads were collapsed and filtered. For each sample, productive Simpson clonality was calculated by taking the square root of Simpson's diversity index across productive rearrangements. As stored in TCRdb, this immuneACCESS dataset retains in-frame rearrangements with V and J assigned. A fraction of the clones does not appear; measured against another copy, unresolved V genes explain less than half of the discrepancy, and the remainder lacks a known reason. V and J calls and clone size follow that table, whereas D and trimming were derived from the DNA. The sample yields some 250,000 clones; about 80% were counted once. Roughly 9.6% of the sample lies in the top ten.

Material for sequencing was peripheral blood. This TCR was recovered from a woman of 80 years or more with acute or convalescent COVID-19. The V gene is TRBV2 and the J gene is TRBJ1-5; a tentative D match to TRBD1 spans 5 bases. The CDR3 reads CASSETGPNQPQHF. At the DNA level, the sequence is TGTGCCAGCAGTGAAACAGGTCCCAATCAGCCCCAGCATTTT.